Presented here are 13 T cell receptor beta chains from one specimen sequenced in a study of glioma-infiltrating T cells after dendritic cell vaccination. Noted time point: after dendritic cell vaccination, including at tumor progression/relapse. Generated by immunoSEQ multiplex PCR, the TCRdb table keeps only in-frame clones and is missing some. The repertoire holds over 65,000 clones, with less than 85% as singletons. Sequenced material: blood, taken after dendritic cell vaccination. The receptors originated from a human donor with glioblastoma.

V is TRBV27 and J is TRBJ2-7; 8 nucleotides match TRBD2. Germline loops: CDR1 MNHEY, CDR2 SMNVEV (reference sequence). The length of the CDR3 is 17 residues. Trimming took 6 bases from V and 2 from J; bases not matched to a gene: 15. The CDR3 nucleotides read TGTGCCAGCAGGGCGTACACTGGGACTAGGAAAACCTACGAGCAGTACTTC. It is translated as CASRAYTGTRKTYEQYF.

The chain links TRBV27 to TRBJ2-7; D is perhaps TRBD1 (5 bases). V was trimmed by 7 bases and J by 0 bases, leaving 10 bases between them. This CDR3 has 13 residues. Germline CDR1 is MNHEY and CDR2 is SMNVEV (reference sequence). CDR3 nucleotide sequence: TGTGCCAGCAAGAACAGGAGCTCCTACGAGCAGTACTTC. Translating gives CASKNRSSYEQYF.

In this sample, this clone turned up once. This rearrangement joins TRBV28 to TRBJ2-7; D uncertain. There are 12 residues in the CDR3. Per the germline V gene, CDR1 is MDHEN and CDR2 is SYDVKM. With 8 bases removed from V and 0 bases from J, the gap between germline ends came to 8 bases. In DNA, the CDR3 is TGTGCCAGCGGGCAGATCTCCTACGAGCAGTACTTC. Its protein product is CASGQISYEQYF. The full variable domain, completed using reference TRBV28 and TRBJ2-7, is DVKVTQSSRYLVKRTGEKVFLECVQDMDHENMFWYRQDPGLGLRLIYFSYDVKMKEKGDIPEGYSVSREKKERFSLILESASTNQTSMYLCASGQISYEQYFGPGTRLTVT.

The chain combines TRBV15 with TRBJ2-7; TRBD1 aligns across 9 bases. Germline V gene lookup returns CDR1 LNHNV and CDR2 YYDKDF (reference sequence). There are 13 residues in the CDR3. With 4 bases clipped from V and 12 bases from J, the junction kept 10 bases outside the gene matches. CDR3 nucleotides: TGTGCCACCAGCACTGACGGACAGGGGAGGACGTACTTC. This translates into CATSTDGQGRTYF. The entire variable domain, with the rest obtained from reference TRBV15 and TRBJ2-7, is as follows: DAMVIQNPRYQVTQFGKPVTLSCSQTLNHNVMYWYQQKSSQAPKLLFHYYDKDFNNEADTPDNFQSRRPNTSFCFLDIRSPGLGDTAMYLCATSTDGQGRTYFGPGTRLTVT.

The rearrangement joins TRBV25-1 to TRBJ2-7; the D gene is possibly TRBD2 (6 bases). CDR3 length: 14 amino acids. From germline, CDR1 is MGHDK and CDR2 SYGVNS. Trimming stripped 2 bases from V and 3 bases from J, with 11 bases between. The CDR3 DNA sequence: TGTGCCAGCAGTGAACCCGGGACTCTCTACGAGCAGTACTTC. Amino acid sequence: CASSEPGTLYEQYF.

This clone was counted a few times. V and J are TRBV6-6 and TRBJ1-6; perhaps TRBD1 as D (6 bases). The CDR3 sequence is 14 residues long. V dropped 6 bases and J dropped 6 bases, with 12 bases sitting between them. Germline CDR1 MNHNY, CDR2 SVGAGI (reference sequence). Here the CDR3 reads CASSGGLGNSPLHF. The CDR3 region has the DNA TGTGCCAGCAGCGGGGGGCTAGGTAATTCACCCCTCCACTTT.

The rearrangement joins TRBV10-3 to TRBJ1-5; TRBD1 matches 10 bases. The CDR3 is 18 residues long. With V trimmed by 5 bases and J by 0 bases, 10 bases remained unmatched. The germline gives CDR1 ENHRY, CDR2 SYGVKD. The CDR3 DNA sequence: TGTGCCATCAGTTCGGGACAGGGGTCTATGGATAGCAATCAGCCCCAGCATTTT. The encoded protein is CAISSGQGSMDSNQPQHF.

This rearrangement joins TRBV5-4 to TRBJ1-1, with D possibly matching TRBD1 (6 bases). Germline-derived CDR1 and CDR2 are SGHNT and YYREEE (reference sequence). V was pared by 4 bases and J by 3 bases, with 7 bases between. The CDR3 spans 12 residues. This CDR3 reads CASSPGDTEAFF. The CDR3 DNA reads TGTGCCAGCAGCCCAGGGGACACTGAAGCTTTCTTT.

The V gene is TRBV21-1, the J gene TRBJ2-7; the tabulated D call, TRBD2, remains unverified against the DNA. TRBV21-1 counts as a pseudogene. The CDR3 runs 15 residues. CDR3 amino acids: CASSKLGGQSYEQYF. CDR3 DNA sequence: TGTGCCAGCAGCAAATTGGGCGGGCAGTCCTACGAGCAGTACTTC.

The CDR3 DNA is TGTGCCAGCAGCTTGAGTAGATCCGGGACAGGGCCGTACGAGCAGTACTTC. It codes for CASSLSRSGTGPYEQYF. V is TRBV7-6 and J is TRBJ2-7, with 9 positions matching TRBD1. Germline V gene lookup returns CDR1 SGHVS and CDR2 FNYEAQ. The CDR3 runs 17 residues. V was clipped by 3 bases and J by 4 bases; unmatched bases: 13.

J is TRBJ2-1 and V is TRBV7-9; no definite D call. Germline CDR1 reads SEHNR; CDR2 reads FQNEAQ (reference sequence). The CDR3 contains 13 residues. Between the trimmed V and J ends, which lost 2 bases and 3 bases, there was a span of 5 bases. CDR3 sequence reads: CASSLQDYNEQFF. The CDR3 coding sequence is TGTGCCAGCAGCTTACAGGACTACAATGAGCAGTTCTTC.

The rearrangement uses TRBV5-1 and TRBJ1-3; D is ambiguous. The CDR3 runs to 14 residues. Looked up from germline, CDR1 is SGHRS and CDR2 is YFSETQ. V lost 3 bases, J lost 0 bases, and 7 bases lay in between. CDR3 sequence: CASSSGGSGNTIYF. In DNA, the CDR3 is TGCGCCAGCAGCTCAGGAGGCTCTGGAAACACCATATATTTT.

The genes are TRBV7-8 and TRBJ1-5; no firm D call. Trimming took off 4 bases at V and 0 bases at J, with 7 bases between the two ends. The germline V gene encodes CDR1 SGHVS and CDR2 FQNEAQ. The length of the CDR3 is 14 residues. Written as DNA, the CDR3 is TGTGCCAGCAGCTCATCAAATAGCAATCAGCCCCAGCATTTT. It specifies CASSSSNSNQPQHF.